The clone carrying this T cell receptor (beta chain) was seen only a few times. Its antigen is unknown. The record originates from a study of cytomegalovirus exposure and HLA in healthy donors. Study-wide results and caveats: Reports described diagnosis of cytomegalovirus status by the classifier as highly specific and sensitive. An observed cluster of highly shared sequence variants was recorded as a likely sequencing artifact. Analysis was carried out at a later point, and it linked a missense DCLRE1C variant to TCR beta V- and J-gene trimming. Common viral pathogens seemed, in a later analysis, to connect with several of the most significant clusters.

A multiplex PCR was run with 60 Vbeta primers and 13 Jbeta primers. Assay used: immunoSEQ multiplex PCR; TCRdb lists only in-frame clones, some missing. The table includes about 140,000 clones, more than 75% detected once. Germline CDR1 GTSNPN, CDR2 SVGIG (reference sequence). Between the trimmed V and J ends, which lost 2 bases and 3 bases, there was a span of 15 bases. CDR3 length equals 15 residues. The source is a male donor in good health and CMV-seronegative. The J gene is TRBJ2-3, the V gene TRBV30; D is possibly TRBD1 (6 bases). Input material: PBMCs. The CDR3 loop reads CAWSLAARGTDTQYF. The CDR3 DNA is TGTGCCTGGAGTCTCGCCGCCAGGGGAACAGATACGCAGTATTTT.